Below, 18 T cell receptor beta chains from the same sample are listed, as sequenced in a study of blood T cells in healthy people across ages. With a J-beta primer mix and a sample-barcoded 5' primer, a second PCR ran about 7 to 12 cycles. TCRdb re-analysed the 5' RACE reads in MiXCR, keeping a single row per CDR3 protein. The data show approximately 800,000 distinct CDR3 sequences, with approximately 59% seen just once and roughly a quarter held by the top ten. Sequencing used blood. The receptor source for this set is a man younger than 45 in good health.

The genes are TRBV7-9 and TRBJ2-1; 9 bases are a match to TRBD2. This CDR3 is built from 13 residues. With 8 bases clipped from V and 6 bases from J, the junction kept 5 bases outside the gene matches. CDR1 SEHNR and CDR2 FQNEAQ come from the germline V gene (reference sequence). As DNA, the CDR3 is TGTGCCAGCGGGGGGACTAGCTCCAATGAGCAGTTCTTC. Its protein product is CASGGTSSNEQFF.

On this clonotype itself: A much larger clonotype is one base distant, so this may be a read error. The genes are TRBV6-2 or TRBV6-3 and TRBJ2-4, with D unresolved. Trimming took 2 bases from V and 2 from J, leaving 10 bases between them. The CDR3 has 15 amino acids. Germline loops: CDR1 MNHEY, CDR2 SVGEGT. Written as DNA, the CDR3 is TGTGCCAGCAGTTACGCTGTCCTTTCCAAAAACATTCAGTACTTC. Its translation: CASSYAVLSKNIQYF.

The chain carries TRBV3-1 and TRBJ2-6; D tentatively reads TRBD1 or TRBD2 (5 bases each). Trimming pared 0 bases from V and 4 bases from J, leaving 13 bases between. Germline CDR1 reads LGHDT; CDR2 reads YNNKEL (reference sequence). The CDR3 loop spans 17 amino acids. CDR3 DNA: TGTGCCAGCAGCCAAGATCGAGGGGTTACCGGGGCCAACGTCCTGACTTTC. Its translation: CASSQDRGVTGANVLTF. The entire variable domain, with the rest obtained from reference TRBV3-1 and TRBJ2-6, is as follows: DTAVSQTPKYLVTQMGNDKSIKCEQNLGHDTMYWYKQDSKKFLKIMFSYNNKELIINETVPNRFSPKSPDKAHLNLHINSLELGDSAVYFCASSQDRGVTGANVLTFGAGSRLTVL.

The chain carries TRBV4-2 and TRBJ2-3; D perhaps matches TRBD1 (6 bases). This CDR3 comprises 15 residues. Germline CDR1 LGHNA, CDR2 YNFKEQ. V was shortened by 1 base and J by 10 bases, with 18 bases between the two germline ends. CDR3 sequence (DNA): TGTGCCAGCAGCCAAGCGACAGGTCCTGGTAACGCGCAGTATTTT. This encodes CASSQATGPGNAQYF.

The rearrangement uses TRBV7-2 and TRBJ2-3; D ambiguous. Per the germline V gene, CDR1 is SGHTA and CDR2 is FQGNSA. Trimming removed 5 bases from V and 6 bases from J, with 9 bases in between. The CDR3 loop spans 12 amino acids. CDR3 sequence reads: CASSRFDDTQYF. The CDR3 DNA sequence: TGTGCCAGCAGCCGTTTTGACGATACGCAGTATTTT.

CDR3 residues: CASSRNRDSVGNGYTF. Written as DNA, the CDR3 is TGCGCCAGCAGCAGAAACCGGGACAGCGTCGGTAATGGCTACACCTTC. V gene TRBV5-1 combines with J gene TRBJ1-2, with 7 bases matching TRBD1. CDR1 and CDR2 (germline): SGHRS, YFSETQ. The junction had 15 bases not matched to a gene; V was cut back by 4 bases and J by 6 bases. The CDR3 is 16 residues long.

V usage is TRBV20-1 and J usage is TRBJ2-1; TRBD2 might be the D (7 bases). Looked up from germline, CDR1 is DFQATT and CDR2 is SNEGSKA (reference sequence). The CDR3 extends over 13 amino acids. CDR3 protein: CRALGGGGYEQFF. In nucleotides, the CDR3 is TGCAGGGCCCTTGGGGGGGGCGGGTATGAGCAGTTCTTC.

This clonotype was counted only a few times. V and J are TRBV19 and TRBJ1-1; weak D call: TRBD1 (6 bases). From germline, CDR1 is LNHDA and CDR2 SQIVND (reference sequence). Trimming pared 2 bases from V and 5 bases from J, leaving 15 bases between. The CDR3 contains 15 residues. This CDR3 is CASSINFYRVTEAFF. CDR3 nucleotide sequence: TGTGCCAGTAGTATAAATTTCTACAGGGTTACTGAAGCTTTCTTT.

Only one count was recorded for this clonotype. The chain's CDR3 is CASSLTPGQGDQETQYF. In nucleotides, the CDR3 is TGTGCCAGCAGCTTAACCCCGGGACAGGGGGACCAAGAGACCCAGTACTTC. J is TRBJ2-5 and V is TRBV7-3; 11 bases map to TRBD1. The CDR3 spans 17 residues. The germline gives CDR1 SGHTA, CDR2 FQGTGA. V lost 0 bases and J lost 0; bases outside the gene matches: 3.

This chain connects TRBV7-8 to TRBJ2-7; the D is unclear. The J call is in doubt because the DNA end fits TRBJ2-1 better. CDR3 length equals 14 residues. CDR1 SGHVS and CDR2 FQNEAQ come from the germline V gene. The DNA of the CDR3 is TGTGCCAGCAGGTCCCTCCGCGCTGGCGGTGAGCAGTTCTTC. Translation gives CASRSLRAGGEQFF.

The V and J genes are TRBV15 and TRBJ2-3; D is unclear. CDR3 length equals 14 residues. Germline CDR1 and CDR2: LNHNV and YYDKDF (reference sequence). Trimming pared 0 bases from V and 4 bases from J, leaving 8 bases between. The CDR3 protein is CATSRDSASDTQYF. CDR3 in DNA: TGTGCCACCAGCAGAGACTCAGCGTCAGATACGCAGTATTTT.

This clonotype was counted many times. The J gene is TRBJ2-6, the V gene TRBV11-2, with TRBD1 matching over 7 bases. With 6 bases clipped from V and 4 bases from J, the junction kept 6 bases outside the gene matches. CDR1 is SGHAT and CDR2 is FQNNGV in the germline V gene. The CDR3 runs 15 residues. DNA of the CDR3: TGTGCCAGCAGGTCGGGACAGTTCGGGGCCAACGTCCTGACTTTC. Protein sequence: CASRSGQFGANVLTF.

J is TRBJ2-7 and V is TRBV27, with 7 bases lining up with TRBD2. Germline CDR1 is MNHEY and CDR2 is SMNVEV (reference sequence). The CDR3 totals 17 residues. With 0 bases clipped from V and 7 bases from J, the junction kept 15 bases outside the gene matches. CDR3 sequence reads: CASSLSSWAGAYNEQYF. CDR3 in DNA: TGTGCCAGCAGTTTATCGAGTTGGGCGGGAGCCTACAATGAGCAGTACTTC.

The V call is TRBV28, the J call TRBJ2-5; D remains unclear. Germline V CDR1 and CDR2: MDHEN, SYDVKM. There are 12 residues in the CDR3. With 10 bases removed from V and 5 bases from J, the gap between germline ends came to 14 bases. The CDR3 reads CATFRVVETQYF. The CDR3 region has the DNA TGTGCCACCTTCCGTGTGGTTGAGACCCAGTACTTC.

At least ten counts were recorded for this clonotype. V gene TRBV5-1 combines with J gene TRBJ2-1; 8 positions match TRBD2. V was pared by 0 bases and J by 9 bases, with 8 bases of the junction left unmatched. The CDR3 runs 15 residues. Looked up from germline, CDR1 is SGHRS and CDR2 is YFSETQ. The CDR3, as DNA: TGCGCCAGCAGCTTGGAAGTCGGGGGGGCGGCTGAGCAGTTCTTC. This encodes CASSLEVGGAAEQFF. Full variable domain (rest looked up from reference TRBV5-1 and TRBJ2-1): KAGVTQTPRYLIKTRGQQVTLSCSPISGHRSVSWYQQTPGQGLQFLFEYFSETQRNKGNFPGRFSGRQFSNSRSEMNVSTLELGDSALYLCASSLEVGGAAEQFFGPGTRLTVL.

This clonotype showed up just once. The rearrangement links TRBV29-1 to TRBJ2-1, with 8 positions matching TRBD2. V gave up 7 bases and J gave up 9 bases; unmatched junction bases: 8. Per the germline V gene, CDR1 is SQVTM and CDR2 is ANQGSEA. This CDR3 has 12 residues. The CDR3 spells CSDGLSGGEQFF. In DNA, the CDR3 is TGCAGCGATGGATTGAGCGGGGGTGAGCAGTTCTTC.

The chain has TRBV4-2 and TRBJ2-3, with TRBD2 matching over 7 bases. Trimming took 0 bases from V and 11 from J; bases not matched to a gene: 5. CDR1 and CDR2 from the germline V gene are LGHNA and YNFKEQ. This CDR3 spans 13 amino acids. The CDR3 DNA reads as TGTGCCAGCAGCCAAGATAACGGCGGGGGGCAGTATTTT. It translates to CASSQDNGGGQYF.

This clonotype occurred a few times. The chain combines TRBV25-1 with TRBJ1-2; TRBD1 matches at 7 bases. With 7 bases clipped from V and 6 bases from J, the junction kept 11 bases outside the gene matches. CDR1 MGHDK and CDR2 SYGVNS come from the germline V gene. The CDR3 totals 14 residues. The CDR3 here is CASKEFGTEHGYTF. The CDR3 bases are TGTGCCAGCAAAGAATTCGGGACAGAGCATGGCTACACCTTC.